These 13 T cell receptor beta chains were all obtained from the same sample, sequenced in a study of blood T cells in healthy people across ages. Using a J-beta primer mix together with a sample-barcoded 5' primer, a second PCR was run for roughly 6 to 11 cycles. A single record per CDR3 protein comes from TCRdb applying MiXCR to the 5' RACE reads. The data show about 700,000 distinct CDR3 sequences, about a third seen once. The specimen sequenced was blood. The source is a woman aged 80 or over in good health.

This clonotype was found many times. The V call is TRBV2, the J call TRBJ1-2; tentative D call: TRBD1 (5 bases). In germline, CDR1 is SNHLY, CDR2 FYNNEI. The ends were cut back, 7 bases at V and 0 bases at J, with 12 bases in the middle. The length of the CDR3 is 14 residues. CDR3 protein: CASIGAQANYGYTF. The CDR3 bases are TGTGCCAGCATTGGGGCCCAAGCTAACTATGGCTACACCTTC.

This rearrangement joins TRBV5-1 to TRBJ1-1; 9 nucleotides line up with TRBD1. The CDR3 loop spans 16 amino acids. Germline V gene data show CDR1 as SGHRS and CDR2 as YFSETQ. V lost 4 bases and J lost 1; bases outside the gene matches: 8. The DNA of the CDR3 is TGCGCCAGCAGCCCGGGACAGGGAACATCGAACACTGAAGCTTTCTTT. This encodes CASSPGQGTSNTEAFF.

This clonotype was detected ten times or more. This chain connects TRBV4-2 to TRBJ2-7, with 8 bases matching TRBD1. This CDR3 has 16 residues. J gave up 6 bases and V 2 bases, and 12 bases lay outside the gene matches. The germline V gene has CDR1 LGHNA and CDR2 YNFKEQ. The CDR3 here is CASSQYSGQGNGEQYF. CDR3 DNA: TGTGCCAGCAGCCAATACAGCGGACAGGGTAACGGCGAGCAGTACTTC.

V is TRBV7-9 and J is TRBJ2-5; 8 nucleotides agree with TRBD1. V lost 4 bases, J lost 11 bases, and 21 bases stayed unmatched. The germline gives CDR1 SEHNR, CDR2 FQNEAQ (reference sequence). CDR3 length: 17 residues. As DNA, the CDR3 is TGTGCCAGCAGCTCCGGGGGAGGACAGGGCGGTTTCGAGGAGCAGTACTTC. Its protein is CASSSGGGQGGFEEQYF.

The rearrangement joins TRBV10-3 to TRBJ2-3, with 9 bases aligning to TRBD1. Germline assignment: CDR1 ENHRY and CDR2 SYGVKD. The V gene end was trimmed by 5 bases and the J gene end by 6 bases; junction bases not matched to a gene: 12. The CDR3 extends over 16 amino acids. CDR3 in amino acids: CAISNPGQGRSDTQYF. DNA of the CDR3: TGTGCCATCAGTAACCCGGGACAGGGAAGATCGGATACGCAGTATTTT.

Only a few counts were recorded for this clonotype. The chain's CDR3 is CASSPTTNTGELFF. The CDR3 DNA follows: TGTGCCAGCAGTCCGACAACGAACACCGGGGAGCTGTTTTTT. The rearrangement uses TRBV25-1 and TRBJ2-2; D is unresolved. CDR1 and CDR2 from the germline V gene are MGHDK and SYGVNS. The CDR3 totals 14 residues. The V and J ends lost 5 bases and 0 bases respectively, with 7 bases between them. The full variable domain, rest sourced from reference TRBV25-1 and TRBJ2-2, is EADIYQTPRYLVIGTGKKITLECSQTMGHDKMYWYQQDPGMELHLIHYSYGVNSTEKGDLSSESTVSRIRTEHFPLTLESARPSHTSQYLCASSPTTNTGELFFGEGSRLTVL.

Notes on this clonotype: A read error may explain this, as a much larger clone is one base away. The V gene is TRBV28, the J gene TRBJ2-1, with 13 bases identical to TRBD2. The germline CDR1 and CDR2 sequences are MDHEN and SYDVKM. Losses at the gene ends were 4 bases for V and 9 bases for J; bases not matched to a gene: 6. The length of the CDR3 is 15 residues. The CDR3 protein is CASSSTSGGGGEQFF. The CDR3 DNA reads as TGTGCCAGCAGTTCAACTAGCGGGGGGGGCGGTGAGCAGTTCTTC.

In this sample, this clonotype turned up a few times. The CDR3 reads CSARPTGNYEQYF. The CDR3 nucleotides are TGCAGTGCTAGACCAACCGGGAACTACGAGCAGTACTTC. This chain links TRBV20-1 with TRBJ2-7; a possible D gene is TRBD2 (5 bases). The V gene's germline CDR1 is DFQATT and CDR2 SNEGSKA (reference sequence). V lost 2 bases, J lost 3 bases, and 11 bases lay in between. There are 13 residues in the CDR3.

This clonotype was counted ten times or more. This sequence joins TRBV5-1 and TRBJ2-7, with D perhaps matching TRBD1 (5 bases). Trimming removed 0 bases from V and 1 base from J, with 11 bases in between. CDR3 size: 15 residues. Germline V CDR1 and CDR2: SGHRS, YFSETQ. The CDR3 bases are TGCGCCAGCAGCTTGGCCGGACATAGTTCCTACGAGCAGTACTTC. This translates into CASSLAGHSSYEQYF.

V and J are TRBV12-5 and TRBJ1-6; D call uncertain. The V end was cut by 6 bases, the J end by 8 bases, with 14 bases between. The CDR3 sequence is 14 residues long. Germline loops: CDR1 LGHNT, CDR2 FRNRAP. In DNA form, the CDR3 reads TGTGCTAGTGGGTACACAGCCGGCGATTCACCCCTCCACTTT. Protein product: CASGYTAGDSPLHF. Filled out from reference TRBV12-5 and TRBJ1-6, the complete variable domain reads DARVTQTPRHKVTEMGQEVTMRCQPILGHNTVFWYRQTMMQGLELLAYFRNRAPLDDSGMPKDRFSAEMPDATLATLKIQPSEPRDSAVYFCASGYTAGDSPLHFGNGTRLTVT.

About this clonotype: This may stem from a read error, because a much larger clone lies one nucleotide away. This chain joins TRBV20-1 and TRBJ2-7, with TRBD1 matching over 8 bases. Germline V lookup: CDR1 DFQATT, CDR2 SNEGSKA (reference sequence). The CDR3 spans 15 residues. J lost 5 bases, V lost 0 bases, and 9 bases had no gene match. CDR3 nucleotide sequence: TGCAGTGCTAGAGATGTTGGGACAGGAGCCAACGAGCAGTACTTC. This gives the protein CSARDVGTGANEQYF.

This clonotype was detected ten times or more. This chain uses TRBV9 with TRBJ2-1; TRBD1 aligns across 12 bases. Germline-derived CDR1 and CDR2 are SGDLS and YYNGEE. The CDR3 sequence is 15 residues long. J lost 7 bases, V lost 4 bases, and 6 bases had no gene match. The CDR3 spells CASSPRDRGLNEQFF. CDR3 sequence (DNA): TGTGCCAGCAGCCCTCGGGACAGGGGGCTTAATGAGCAGTTCTTC.

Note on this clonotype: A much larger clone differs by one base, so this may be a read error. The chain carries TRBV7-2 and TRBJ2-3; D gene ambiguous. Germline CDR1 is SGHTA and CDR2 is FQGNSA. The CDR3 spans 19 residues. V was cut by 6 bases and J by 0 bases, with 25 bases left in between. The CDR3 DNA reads TGTGCCAGCAGTCCGCTGCTCATGCCCTTGTTGGATAGCACAGATACGCAGTATTTT. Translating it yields CASSPLLMPLLDSTDTQYF.